A single sample is the source of the 21 T cell receptor beta chains below, sequenced in a study of blood T cell repertoires in COVID-19. Sequencing was performed with immunoSEQ multiplex PCR; in TCRdb, only in-frame clones are kept and a portion is missing. The table lists about 68,000 clones, about 86% of them singletons. Material: peripheral blood. The receptors were sampled from a woman aged 60-75 years with acute or convalescent COVID-19.

The chain uses TRBV4-2 and TRBJ2-3, with TRBD2 matching 8 bases. CDR1 is LGHNA and CDR2 is YNFKEQ in the germline V gene. This CDR3 has 16 amino acids. The V gene end was trimmed by 1 base and the J gene end by 1 base; junction bases not matched to a gene: 4. This CDR3 reads CASSQGSGGGTDTQYF. Here the CDR3 DNA reads TGTGCCAGCAGCCAAGGCTCCGGGGGGGGCACAGATACGCAGTATTTT.

The chain has TRBV19 and TRBJ1-5; the match to TRBD1 covers 9 bases. V was clipped by 9 bases and J by 2 bases; unmatched bases: 29. CDR1 is LNHDA, CDR2 SQIVND, per germline (reference sequence). There are 22 residues in the CDR3. In nucleotides, the CDR3 is TGTGCCAGCCTCCCCGCGGGGTTACAGGGGGCGCGAGGGGGGTGGCGCAATCAGCCCCAGCATTTT. Translating gives CASLPAGLQGARGGWRNQPQHF.

This chain links TRBV19 with TRBJ2-7; 10 nucleotides line up with TRBD2. This CDR3 has 16 residues. With 3 bases clipped from V and 3 bases from J, the junction kept 8 bases outside the gene matches. Germline CDR1 reads LNHDA; CDR2 reads SQIVND (reference sequence). CDR3 DNA sequence: TGTGCCAGTAGTATTAGGGCTAGCGGGAGTCTCTACGAGCAGTACTTC. Translated: CASSIRASGSLYEQYF.

The rearrangement uses TRBV24-1 and TRBJ2-1, with 8 bases lining up with TRBD1. The CDR3 consists of 16 residues. J gave up 7 bases and V 4 bases, and 11 bases lay outside the gene matches. Germline values: CDR1 KGHDR, CDR2 SFDVKD. CDR3 protein: CATSDWTGKDMNEQFF. The CDR3 DNA sequence: TGTGCCACCAGTGACTGGACAGGGAAAGATATGAATGAGCAGTTCTTC.

The chain recombines TRBV5-5 with TRBJ1-4; 9 nucleotides agree with TRBD1. CDR3 length: 15 residues. The V and J ends lost 6 bases and 7 bases, in that order; junction bases with no gene match: 10. Germline V gene lookup returns CDR1 SGHKS and CDR2 YYEKEE (reference sequence). The CDR3 reads CASMLSDRGSEKLFF. Written as DNA, the CDR3 is TGTGCCAGCATGCTTTCGGACAGGGGCAGTGAAAAACTGTTTTTT.

J is TRBJ1-2 and V is TRBV6-4; 8 bases are shared with TRBD1. The CDR3 is made up of 13 amino acids. Trimming at V came to 3 bases and at J to 8 bases, leaving 5 bases not matched to a gene. Germline CDR1 and CDR2: MRHNA and SNTAGT. The chain's CDR3 is CASSEGTGLGYTF. The CDR3 nucleotides read TGTGCCAGCAGTGAAGGGACAGGCCTGGGCTACACCTTC.

The rearrangement uses TRBV7-2 and TRBJ2-1, with 8 bases identical to TRBD1. The CDR3 runs 18 residues. V lost 5 bases and J lost 4; bases outside the gene matches: 16. Per the germline V gene, CDR1 is SGHTA and CDR2 is FQGNSA. The CDR3 nucleotides are TGTGCCAGCAGCACCCAAAGAAGTCAGGGGGCCATTTACAATGAGCAGTTCTTC. This translates into CASSTQRSQGAIYNEQFF.

This CDR3 reads CASSPRLAGGPEQYF. In nucleotides, the CDR3 is TGTGCCAGTAGTCCCCGACTAGCGGGGGGACCCGAGCAGTACTTC. V and J are TRBV19 and TRBJ2-7; 13 bases agree with TRBD2. With 5 bases clipped from V and 6 bases from J, the junction kept 7 bases outside the gene matches. Germline-derived CDR1 and CDR2 are LNHDA and SQIVND (reference sequence). This CDR3 region has 15 residues.

This chain links TRBV6-6 with TRBJ1-5, with 8 bases fitting TRBD1. The V segment lost 6 bases and the J segment 3 bases; nucleotides outside the gene matches: 7. The germline V gene encodes CDR1 MNHNY and CDR2 SVGAGI (reference sequence). The CDR3 covers 15 residues. CDR3 in amino acids: CASRGDRSNNQPQHF. CDR3 sequence (DNA): TGTGCCAGCAGGGGGGACAGGTCAAACAATCAGCCCCAGCATTTT.

The chain uses TRBV3-1 (or the pseudogene TRBV3-2) and TRBJ1-1; TRBD1 agrees at 8 bases. CDR1 LGHDT and CDR2 YNNKEL come from the germline V gene (reference sequence). The CDR3 has 15 amino acids. J lost 11 bases, V lost 0 bases, and 11 bases had no gene match. The CDR3 nucleotides are TGTGCCAGCAGCCAAGACGGACAGGGAGGATGGTGGGCTTTCTTT. Translated: CASSQDGQGGWWAFF.

The V call is TRBV3-1 (or the pseudogene TRBV3-2), the J call TRBJ2-5; perhaps TRBD2 as D (5 bases). V was pared by 1 base and J by 4 bases, with 16 bases between. Germline V CDR1 and CDR2: LGHDT, YNNKEL (reference sequence). This CDR3 is built from 16 residues. The CDR3: CASSQVPEGVRETQYF. CDR3 sequence (DNA): TGTGCCAGCAGCCAAGTCCCCGAGGGAGTCCGAGAGACCCAGTACTTC.

This chain uses TRBV9 with TRBJ1-1, with TRBD1 matching 9 bases. Germline-derived CDR1 and CDR2 are SGDLS and YYNGEE. V lost 3 bases and J lost 11; bases outside the gene matches: 5. CDR3 length equals 12 residues. CDR3 sequence reads: CASSGMTGGAFF. CDR3 bases: TGTGCCAGCAGCGGGATGACAGGGGGGGCTTTCTTT.

This clone was seen once. The rearrangement links TRBV27 to TRBJ2-7; tentative D call: TRBD2 (6 bases). CDR1 MNHEY and CDR2 SMNVEV come from the germline V gene (reference sequence). V was trimmed by 5 bases and J by 3 bases, leaving 29 bases between them. The CDR3 covers 19 residues. CDR3 sequence (DNA): TGTGCCAGCAGTCCCACCGGGCCGTGGGTCGAGGTAGCGGTCTACGAGCAGTACTTC. This encodes CASSPTGPWVEVAVYEQYF.

A single count supports this clone. The V and J genes are TRBV2 and TRBJ2-1, with D maybe TRBD1 (6 bases). Trimming removed 6 bases from V and 6 bases from J, with 15 bases in between. The germline gives CDR1 SNHLY, CDR2 FYNNEI. The CDR3 has 14 amino acids. The CDR3 nucleotides read TGTGCCAGCAGAACAGGGATTTTCGGCAATGAGCAGTTCTTC. Its translation is CASRTGIFGNEQFF.

This clone occurred a few times. This chain uses TRBV5-4 with TRBJ1-2; TRBD1 matches 8 bases. This CDR3 spans 14 amino acids. Looked up from germline, CDR1 is SGHNT and CDR2 is YYREEE (reference sequence). V lost 5 bases to trimming and J lost 4 bases; unmatched junction nucleotides: 7. The CDR3: CASSSDRGPYGYTF. The CDR3 region has the DNA TGTGCCAGCAGTTCCGACAGGGGACCCTATGGCTACACCTTC.

This sequence joins TRBV11-2 and TRBJ1-2, with TRBD1 matching 7 bases. Germline V gene data show CDR1 as SGHAT and CDR2 as FQNNGV. The CDR3 runs 13 residues. With 5 bases clipped from V and 2 bases from J, the junction kept 2 bases outside the gene matches. CDR3 loop: CASSPGQNYGYTF. The CDR3 DNA follows: TGTGCCAGCAGCCCGGGACAGAACTATGGCTACACCTTC.

This chain connects TRBV28 to TRBJ1-1, with D tentatively TRBD1 (5 bases). This CDR3 has 14 amino acids. Looked up from germline, CDR1 is MDHEN and CDR2 is SYDVKM. V lost 8 bases to trimming and J lost 4 bases, with 17 bases between them. As DNA, the CDR3 is TGTGCCAGCTATACTGCCGGGGGGATCACTGAAGCTTTCTTT. It encodes CASYTAGGITEAFF.

This CDR3 is CATSDGLFTDTQYF. The CDR3 region has the DNA TGTGCCACCAGTGATGGACTGTTCACAGATACGCAGTATTTT. The chain uses TRBV24-1 and TRBJ2-3; D is possibly TRBD2 (5 bases). This CDR3 contains 14 residues. Germline V gives CDR1 KGHDR, CDR2 SFDVKD. V was shortened by 3 bases and J by 2 bases, with 8 bases between the two germline ends.

J is TRBJ1-2 and V is TRBV5-1; D may be TRBD1 (6 bases). The CDR3 has 15 residues. The V end was cut by 5 bases, the J end by 4 bases, with 18 bases between. Per germline, CDR1 SGHRS and CDR2 YFSETQ. CDR3 amino acids: CASRQMTGGPYGYTF. The CDR3, as DNA: TGCGCCAGCAGACAGATGACAGGAGGTCCCTATGGCTACACCTTC.

This rearrangement joins TRBV16 to TRBJ1-5; D is perhaps TRBD1 (6 bases). Trimming cost V 2 bases and J 5 bases, with 19 bases left between them. The CDR3 length is 17 residues. Germline CDR1 and CDR2: KGHSY and FQNENV. CDR3 protein: CASSQPLWQGLDQPQHF. As DNA, the CDR3 is TGTGCCAGCAGCCAACCCCTCTGGCAGGGGCTCGATCAGCCCCAGCATTTT.

This clone was seen only once. The gene calls are TRBV30 and TRBJ1-1, with D unclear. CDR1 and CDR2 from the germline V gene are GTSNPN and SVGIG (reference sequence). CDR3 length: 13 amino acids. The ends were cut back, 2 bases at V and 1 base at J, with 8 bases in the middle. In DNA, the CDR3 is TGTGCCTGGAGTACGGAGGGGAACACTGAAGCTTTCTTT. This codes for CAWSTEGNTEAFF. Full variable domain (outside the CDR3, taken from reference TRBV30 and TRBJ1-1): SQTIHQWPATLVQPVGSPLSLECTVEGTSNPNLYWYRQAAGRGLQLLFYSVGIGQISSEVPQNLSASRPQDRQFILSSKKLLLSDSGFYLCAWSTEGNTEAFFGQGTRLTVV.